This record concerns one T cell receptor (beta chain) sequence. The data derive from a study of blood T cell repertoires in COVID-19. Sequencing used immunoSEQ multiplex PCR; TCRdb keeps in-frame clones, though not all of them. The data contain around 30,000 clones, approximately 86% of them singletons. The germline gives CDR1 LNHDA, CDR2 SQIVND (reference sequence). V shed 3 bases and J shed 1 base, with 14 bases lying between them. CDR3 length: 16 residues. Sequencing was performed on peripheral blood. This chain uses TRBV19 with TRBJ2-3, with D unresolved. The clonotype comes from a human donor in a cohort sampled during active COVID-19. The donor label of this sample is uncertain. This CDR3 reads CASSMAPAVRTDTQYF. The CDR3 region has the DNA TGTGCCAGTAGTATGGCCCCTGCGGTTCGCACAGATACGCAGTATTTT.